This TCR beta chain was found in a study of beta chain features in type 1 diabetes. Study-wide findings and caveats: Insertions at VDJ junctions were less frequent in type 1 diabetes patients. These patients also deleted more nucleotides at the same junctions. It was among patients, rather than healthy donors, that naive, central memory and Treg TCRB repertoires appeared more similar. Moderate but significant shortening of TCRB CDR3s was recorded in all four CD4+ subsets from Type 1 diabetes patients.

V lost 3 bases to trimming and J lost 6 bases, with 15 bases between them. The CDR3 covers 15 residues. Germline values: CDR1 GTSNPN, CDR2 SVGIG (reference sequence). In its sample, this clone was seen a few times. Its antigen is not known. Blood was drawn once from each donor into heparinised tubes. The draws averaged approximately 110 mL. Purity exceeded 95% in all sorted populations. Every isolated RNA sample was fully reverse transcribed, so sequencing captured expressed TCRB transcripts. The protocol was immunoSEQ multiplex PCR, while the TCRdb copy is restricted to in-frame clones and leaves out a portion. The sample lists roughly 730,000 clones, about an eighth occurring once.

This chain uses TRBV30 with TRBJ1-6, with D possibly matching TRBD1 (6 bases). The sequenced material came from naive CD4+ T cells from blood. The clonotype comes from a man younger than 35 with type 1 diabetes. CDR3 protein: CAWSLGAGVNSPLHF. The CDR3 DNA reads TGTGCCTGGAGCCTAGGGGCAGGGGTTAATTCACCCCTCCACTTT.